One TCR beta chain is described in this entry. This sample was taken from a study of blood T cell repertoires in COVID-19. Study in general: From T cells, B-cell-depleted T cells, or PBMCs came the material, which was cDNA or gDNA.

Trimming shortened V by 0 bases and J by 14 bases, and 23 bases separated the two germline ends. Germline loops: CDR1 MNHEY, CDR2 SVGAGI. This CDR3 has 16 residues. Sequencing used immunoSEQ multiplex PCR; TCRdb keeps in-frame clones, though not all of them. This sample has 200,000 to 300,000 clones, with about 82% found just once. Sequencing was performed on peripheral blood. J is TRBJ2-1 and V is TRBV6-5; possibly TRBD1 for D (6 bases). The clonotype comes from a woman aged 55-69 years with active or convalescent COVID-19. The CDR3 region has the DNA TGTGCCAGCAGTTACTCGGAGGACAGTGCCTACAATAGGAAGTTCTTC. Amino acid sequence: CASSYSEDSAYNRKFF.